Below, one T cell receptor (beta chain) is given with its context. The sample is drawn from a study of CDR3 diversity in severe acne. V lost 7 bases and J lost 3, with 6 bases in between. This CDR3 is 11 amino acids long. TCRdb re-called the PCR reads through MiXCR, storing one row per CDR3 protein. The sample lists fewer than 100,000 distinct CDR3 sequences; under 65% were seen once. The V gene is TRBV12-3 or TRBV12-4, the J gene TRBJ2-5; TRBD1 or TRBD2 may be the D gene (5 bases each). Sequencing was performed on blood. The receptor's source is a male donor in good health, without acne. This CDR3 is CASMGEETQYF. CDR3 DNA sequence: TGTGCCAGCATGGGGGAAGAGACCCAGTACTTC.